Below, 7 T cell receptor beta chains from the same sample are listed, as sequenced in a study of OX40 agonist ivuxolimab in advanced cancers. Libraries were prepared by immunoSEQ multiplex PCR; TCRdb keeps only in-frame clonotypes and omits some of them. Of 87,000 or so clones in the sample, 87% were seen once. The sequences come from CD4+ or CD8+ T cells sorted from blood, collected in a trial of the OX40 agonist ivuxolimab. The receptors were sampled from an adult with an advanced solid tumor such as melanoma, head and neck, liver or kidney cancer.

This chain links TRBV5-4 with TRBJ2-1; TRBD2 aligns across 11 bases. V was pared by 0 bases and J by 5 bases, with 7 bases of the junction left unmatched. This CDR3 spans 17 amino acids. Germline V CDR1 and CDR2: SGHNT, YYREEE (reference sequence). The CDR3 loop is CASSLGPGLADNNEQFF. CDR3 in DNA: TGTGCCAGCAGCTTGGGCCCGGGACTAGCGGACAACAATGAGCAGTTCTTC.

There are a few counts of this clone. The J gene is TRBJ2-1, the V gene TRBV29-1; TRBD2 matches 9 bases. Germline V gene data show CDR1 as SQVTM and CDR2 as ANQGSEA. CDR3 length: 14 amino acids. V shed 4 bases and J 0 bases; nucleotides not matched to a gene: 1. Here the CDR3 reads CSVGSGGSYNEQFF. CDR3 in DNA: TGCAGCGTTGGTAGCGGGGGCTCCTACAATGAGCAGTTCTTC.

V and J are TRBV18 and TRBJ2-3, with 10 bases lining up with TRBD2. This CDR3 spans 17 amino acids. The junction had 10 bases not matched to a gene; V was cut back by 2 bases and J by 5 bases. CDR1 KGHSH and CDR2 LQKENI come from the germline V gene. The CDR3 DNA reads as TGTGCCAGCTCACCAAGCGTAGCGGGGGGTCTCGGAGATACGCAGTATTTT. It is translated as CASSPSVAGGLGDTQYF.

This chain uses TRBV5-6 with TRBJ1-6, with 7 bases fitting TRBD1. The CDR3 runs 15 residues. The V segment lost 2 bases and the J segment 7 bases; nucleotides outside the gene matches: 6. Germline CDR1 reads SGHDT; CDR2 reads YYEEEE. CDR3 sequence reads: CASSFRGAANSPLHF. The DNA of the CDR3 is TGTGCCAGCAGCTTCAGGGGGGCCGCCAATTCACCCCTCCACTTT.

The rearrangement uses TRBV4-3 and TRBJ2-1, with D maybe TRBD2 (7 bases). The CDR3 has 16 residues. Germline CDR1 LGHNA, CDR2 YSLEER. V dropped 1 base and J dropped 9 bases, with 19 bases sitting between them. The CDR3 spells CASSQGGSTLQGEQFF. The CDR3 coding sequence is TGCGCCAGCAGCCAAGGCGGGAGCACTCTACAGGGTGAGCAGTTCTTC.

The chain uses TRBV6-5 and TRBJ1-5; D is unclear. CDR1 MNHEY and CDR2 SVGAGI come from the germline V gene. The CDR3 is made up of 15 amino acids. The V and J ends lost 5 bases and 2 bases respectively, with 13 bases between them. The CDR3 nucleotides are TGTGCCAGCAGTCAACGGGTAGAGGGCAATCAGCCCCAGCATTTT. It translates to CASSQRVEGNQPQHF.

This rearrangement joins TRBV5-1 to TRBJ2-4; 8 nucleotides line up with TRBD1. V shed 1 base and J 8 bases; nucleotides not matched to a gene: 8. The V gene's germline CDR1 is SGHRS and CDR2 YFSETQ. The CDR3 length is 15 residues. The CDR3 loop is CASSLSGQAPDIQYF. The DNA for the CDR3 is TGCGCCAGCAGCTTGTCGGGACAGGCCCCGGACATTCAGTACTTC.